These 32 T cell receptor beta chains originate from one sample sequenced in a study of neurological immune-mediated disorders. A single record per CDR3 protein comes from TCRdb applying MiXCR to the 5' RACE reads. The sample holds roughly 28,000 distinct CDR3 sequences, around 12% seen once. Sequencing used PBMCs. The receptors originated from a man aged 55 to 70 in good health.

There are many counts of this clonotype. V is TRBV12-3 or TRBV12-4 and J is TRBJ2-1, with D unresolved. CDR3 length: 12 residues. Between the trimmed V and J ends, which lost 2 bases and 5 bases, there was a span of 4 bases. The CDR3 DNA follows: TGTGCCAGCAGTTTAAATCACAATGAGCAGTTCTTC. It yields the protein CASSLNHNEQFF.

This clonotype was seen repeatedly, ten times or more. The rearrangement uses TRBV12-3 or TRBV12-4 and TRBJ2-2; D unresolved. The length of the CDR3 is 12 residues. V shed 10 bases and J shed 7 bases, with 13 bases lying between them. CDR3: CAIESSYGELFF. Here the CDR3 DNA reads TGTGCCATCGAAAGCTCATACGGGGAGCTGTTTTTT.

Remarks on this clonotype: One end of the junction fails to match germline, which may point to a read error. The CDR3 loop reads CAISLPGGQDTQYF. The DNA for the CDR3 is TGTGCCATCAGCCTACCGGGGGGTCAGGACACGCAGTATTTT. The rearrangement joins TRBV3-1 to TRBJ2-3; 7 bases agree with TRBD2. The CDR3 contains 14 residues. Germline CDR1 reads LGHDT; CDR2 reads YNNKEL (reference sequence).

At least ten counts were recorded for this clonotype. The chain employs TRBV12-3 or TRBV12-4 and TRBJ2-5; the D is unclear. The CDR3 runs 12 residues. The V end lost 5 bases, the J end lost 5 bases, and 9 bases lay between the germline ends. CDR3 DNA sequence: TGTGCCAGCAGTGAAGGACGGGAGACCCAGTACTTC. The encoded protein is CASSEGRETQYF.

This clonotype was detected many times. The V call is TRBV3-1, the J call TRBJ2-7, with 9 nucleotides matching TRBD2. Trimming cost V 3 bases and J 7 bases; bases outside gene matches: 10. The CDR3 sequence is 15 residues long. Germline V gene sequence: CDR1 LGHDT, CDR2 YNNKEL (reference sequence). The CDR3 spells CASSQFLAGAEEQYF. The CDR3 region has the DNA TGTGCCAGCAGCCAGTTCTTAGCGGGGGCAGAAGAGCAGTACTTC.

In its sample, this clonotype is medium-sized. This CDR3 is CASSLDPNTEAFF. CDR3 DNA sequence: TGCGCCAGCAGCTTAGACCCGAACACTGAAGCTTTCTTT. The V call is TRBV5-1, the J call TRBJ1-1; unclear D gene. V lost 2 bases to trimming and J lost 1 base, with 6 bases between them. The CDR3 spans 13 residues. The germline V gene encodes CDR1 SGHRS and CDR2 YFSETQ. Using reference TRBV5-1 and TRBJ1-1 for the parts outside the CDR3, the full variable domain is KAGVTQTPRYLIKTRGQQVTLSCSPISGHRSVSWYQQTPGQGLQFLFEYFSETQRNKGNFPGRFSGRQFSNSRSEMNVSTLELGDSALYLCASSLDPNTEAFFGQGTRLTVV.

There are many counts of this clonotype. The genes are TRBV20-1 and TRBJ2-3; unclear D gene. V lost 5 bases to trimming and J lost 6 bases, with 24 bases between them. This CDR3 spans 16 amino acids. From germline, CDR1 is DFQATT and CDR2 SNEGSKA (reference sequence). CDR3 region: CSAASNWATVSDTQYF. In DNA, the CDR3 is TGCAGTGCTGCTTCAAACTGGGCCACTGTTTCGGATACGCAGTATTTT.

The chain links TRBV30 to TRBJ2-7, with TRBD2 as a possible D gene (5 bases). The CDR3 sequence is 13 residues long. CDR1 is GTSNPN, CDR2 SVGIG, per germline (reference sequence). V dropped 5 bases and J dropped 5 bases, with 16 bases sitting between them. The CDR3 reads CAWDALRADEQYF. CDR3 bases: TGTGCCTGGGACGCCCTGCGGGCCGACGAGCAGTACTTC.

The chain couples TRBV18 to TRBJ2-7; 7 bases match TRBD1. CDR3 length: 13 amino acids. The germline CDR1 and CDR2 sequences are KGHSH and LQKENI. V lost 5 bases and J lost 6; bases outside the gene matches: 7. For the CDR3, the DNA is TGTGCCAGCTCAGGACAGGTTGGGGGCGAGCAGTACTTC. This gives the protein CASSGQVGGEQYF.

This clonotype was detected many times. V gene TRBV7-8 combines with J gene TRBJ2-2, with 7 bases lining up with TRBD1. From germline, CDR1 is SGHVS and CDR2 FQNEAQ. The ends lost 2 bases at V and 1 base at J; junction bases unmatched: 4. The CDR3 totals 16 residues. The CDR3 protein is CASSLLAGGNTGELFF. The CDR3 nucleotides are TGTGCCAGCAGCTTACTGGCAGGGGGGAACACCGGGGAGCTGTTTTTT.

This clonotype was counted many times. The chain is built from TRBV13 and TRBJ2-1, with 8 bases aligning to TRBD2. In germline, CDR1 is PRHDT, CDR2 FYEKMQ (reference sequence). CDR3 length: 15 residues. J gave up 9 bases and V 0 bases, and 7 bases lay outside the gene matches. The CDR3 coding sequence is TGTGCCAGCAGCTTAGGGCCAGCGGGAGTCCTTGAGCAGTTCTTC. Residues: CASSLGPAGVLEQFF.

This chain joins TRBV6-1 and TRBJ2-1; 7 nucleotides align to TRBD1. Trimming cost V 3 bases and J 0 bases; bases outside gene matches: 5. Germline CDR1 is MNHNS and CDR2 is SASEGT. The length of the CDR3 is 16 residues. The chain's CDR3 is CASSDLGQSSYNEQFF. The CDR3 nucleotides read TGTGCCAGCAGTGATCTGGGACAGAGCTCCTACAATGAGCAGTTCTTC.

In regard to this clonotype: A single base separates this from a much larger clone, so it may be a read error. The rearrangement links TRBV2 to TRBJ2-3, with D perhaps matching TRBD2 (5 bases). The CDR3 extends over 16 amino acids. CDR1 and CDR2 (germline): SNHLY, FYNNEI. CDR3: CTSSESAGVSTDTQYF. CDR3 DNA: TGTACCAGCAGTGAAAGTGCCGGGGTTAGCACAGATACGCAGTATTTT.

This clonotype was seen at least ten times. The CDR3 region has the DNA TGTGCCAGCAGCTACGACCGACAGTACAATGAGCAGTTCTTC. Residues: CASSYDRQYNEQFF. The J gene is TRBJ2-1, the V gene TRBV7-2; a possible D gene is TRBD1 (5 bases). V was shortened by 4 bases and J by 4 bases, with 11 bases between the two germline ends. The CDR3 spans 14 residues. In germline, CDR1 is SGHTA, CDR2 FQGNSA.

This clonotype was detected many times. The CDR3, as DNA: TGCAGTGCCCTCCGAGGGGGGGAGGACACTGAAGCTTTCTTT. Encoded protein: CSALRGGEDTEAFF. J is TRBJ1-1 and V is TRBV20-1; D is perhaps TRBD1 (6 bases). Germline CDR1 DFQATT, CDR2 SNEGSKA (reference sequence). The CDR3 is 14 residues long. V lost 6 bases, J lost 3 bases, and 17 bases lay in between.

This clonotype was detected many times. The CDR3 DNA sequence: TGCGCCAGCAGCTTGGCCATGGGCCTTGTCTACGAGCAGTACTTC. Translating it yields CASSLAMGLVYEQYF. This sequence joins TRBV5-1 and TRBJ2-7; D is undetermined. Germline loops: CDR1 SGHRS, CDR2 YFSETQ. Trimming cost V 0 bases and J 3 bases, with 13 bases left between them. There are 15 residues in the CDR3.

This clonotype was seen repeatedly, ten times or more. The chain combines TRBV10-3 with TRBJ1-6; D unclear. Per germline, CDR1 ENHRY and CDR2 SYGVKD. This CDR3 comprises 15 residues. Trimming took 2 bases from V and 8 from J, leaving 13 bases between them. The CDR3 loop is CAISEGIGTHSPLHF. CDR3 coding DNA: TGTGCCATCAGTGAGGGTATTGGCACACATTCACCCCTCCACTTT.

This clonotype was observed at least ten times. V and J are TRBV27 and TRBJ2-2; tentative D call: TRBD2 (5 bases). This CDR3 is built from 14 residues. The V end lost 7 bases, the J end lost 4 bases, and 13 bases lay between the germline ends. The germline gives CDR1 MNHEY, CDR2 SMNVEV (reference sequence). The CDR3 loop is CASTGSATTGELFF. As DNA, the CDR3 is TGTGCCAGCACCGGTAGCGCCACCACCGGGGAGCTGTTTTTT.

This clonotype turned up a few times. This chain joins TRBV7-9 and TRBJ2-1; 7 bases match TRBD1. V lost 2 bases to trimming and J lost 8 bases; unmatched junction nucleotides: 6. The germline CDR1 and CDR2 sequences are SEHNR and FQNEAQ (reference sequence). This CDR3 has 14 residues. The CDR3 is CASSLSQGVDEQFF. The CDR3 region has the DNA TGTGCCAGCAGCTTAAGTCAGGGGGTGGATGAGCAGTTCTTC.

This clonotype was recorded many times. V gene TRBV6-2 or TRBV6-3 combines with J gene TRBJ1-1, with TRBD1 matching 8 bases. Trimming cost V 11 bases and J 6 bases; bases outside gene matches: 14. Germline V gene lookup returns CDR1 MNHEY and CDR2 SVGEGT. The CDR3 is made up of 14 amino acids. The CDR3, as DNA: TGTGCCGGGGGGACAGGACAGAACAATGCTGAAGCTTTCTTT. It is translated as CAGGTGQNNAEAFF.

This clonotype appeared many times. V gene TRBV7-2 combines with J gene TRBJ1-4; tentative D call: TRBD1 (6 bases). CDR1 and CDR2 from the germline V gene are SGHTA and FQGNSA. With 2 bases removed from V and 8 bases from J, the gap between germline ends came to 12 bases. This CDR3 spans 14 amino acids. Here the CDR3 DNA reads TGTGCCAGCAGCTTAACAGGGCTAGGAGAAAAACTGTTTTTT. Amino acids: CASSLTGLGEKLFF.

This clonotype was counted a few times. The gene calls are TRBV9 and TRBJ2-3, with 10 bases lining up with TRBD2. V lost 0 bases to trimming and J lost 4 bases; unmatched junction nucleotides: 11. The CDR3 runs 18 residues. Germline lookup yields CDR1 SGDLS and CDR2 YYNGEE. The CDR3 DNA reads TGTGCCAGCAGCGTAGACCTAGTACTAGCGGGGATCCCAGATACGCAGTATTTT. It is translated as CASSVDLVLAGIPDTQYF.

This clonotype was seen many times. The chain uses TRBV5-1 and TRBJ2-3; 7 nucleotides match TRBD2. Trimming took 4 bases from V and 4 from J; bases not matched to a gene: 3. CDR1 SGHRS and CDR2 YFSETQ come from the germline V gene. This CDR3 has 13 residues. The CDR3 coding sequence is TGCGCCAGCAGCCCTGGGGGGGCAGATACGCAGTATTTT. This translates into CASSPGGADTQYF.

This clonotype has ten or more counts. The gene calls are TRBV6-5 and TRBJ2-7, with 10 bases identical to TRBD1. Germline V gene sequence: CDR1 MNHEY, CDR2 SVGAGI. Trimming removed 6 bases from V and 5 bases from J; junction bases left unmatched: 7. The CDR3 spans 14 residues. CDR3 loop: CASRQDRGSHEQYF. Written as DNA, the CDR3 is TGTGCCAGCAGACAGGACAGGGGGTCCCACGAGCAGTACTTC.

This clonotype was counted only a few times. The chain uses TRBV18 and TRBJ1-5; D is possibly TRBD1 (5 bases). This CDR3 has 15 amino acids. Germline CDR1 reads KGHSH; CDR2 reads LQKENI. Trimming cost V 1 base and J 4 bases, with 11 bases left between them. CDR3 amino acids: CASSPLQGENQPQHF. The CDR3 DNA sequence: TGTGCCAGCTCACCACTCCAGGGAGAGAATCAGCCCCAGCATTTT. The full variable domain, rest sourced from reference TRBV18 and TRBJ1-5, is NAGVMQNPRHLVRRRGQEARLRCSPMKGHSHVYWYRQLPEEGLKFMVYLQKENIIDESGMPKERFSAEFPKEGPSILRIQQVVRGDSAAYFCASSPLQGENQPQHFGDGTRLSIL.

This clonotype was observed many times. The rearrangement uses TRBV12-3 or TRBV12-4 and TRBJ2-2; D might be TRBD1 (6 bases). This CDR3 comprises 12 residues. V shed 6 bases and J shed 11 bases, with 13 bases lying between them. CDR3 bases: TGTGCCAGCAGGCTCTACAGGGACGAGCTGTTTTTT. This sequence encodes CASRLYRDELFF.

This clonotype was detected ten times or more. The genes are TRBV5-1 and TRBJ1-1; no definite D call. Per germline, CDR1 SGHRS and CDR2 YFSETQ. Trimming took 3 bases from V and 8 from J, leaving 8 bases between them. The CDR3 loop spans 11 amino acids. CDR3 sequence reads: CASSSQEEAFF. CDR3 DNA: TGCGCCAGCAGCTCCCAGGAGGAAGCTTTCTTT.

In its sample, this clonotype was seen many times. The chain uses TRBV9 and TRBJ2-5; 9 bases are shared with TRBD2. This CDR3 region has 13 residues. J gave up 10 bases and V 5 bases, and 9 bases lay outside the gene matches. Germline V gives CDR1 SGDLS, CDR2 YYNGEE. The CDR3 sequence: CASSLAGVPDQYF. CDR3 coding DNA: TGTGCCAGCAGTTTAGCGGGGGTTCCGGACCAGTACTTC.

By its share, this clonotype is medium-sized (0.01 to 0.1%). This chain joins TRBV27 and TRBJ1-5; 7 nucleotides line up with TRBD1. The CDR3 extends over 14 amino acids. From germline, CDR1 is MNHEY and CDR2 SMNVEV (reference sequence). After removal of 8 bases from V and 7 bases from J, the junction contained 11 bases not matched to a gene. Written as DNA, the CDR3 is TGTGCCAGCGGCCCGACAGGGATGCAACAGCCCCAGCATTTT. Residues: CASGPTGMQQPQHF.

This clonotype came up many times. The gene calls are TRBV3-1 and TRBJ2-7; 12 nucleotides line up with TRBD2. The CDR3 is 15 residues long. Germline lookup yields CDR1 LGHDT and CDR2 YNNKEL (reference sequence). Trimming removed 5 bases from V and 1 base from J; junction bases left unmatched: 3. CDR3 in amino acids: CASSSGLAGSYEQYF. In nucleotides, the CDR3 is TGTGCCAGCAGCAGCGGACTAGCGGGATCCTACGAGCAGTACTTC.

This clonotype was seen ten or more times. The chain uses TRBV7-3 and TRBJ2-1; D is possibly TRBD2 (6 bases). Germline V gene lookup returns CDR1 SGHTA and CDR2 FQGTGA. This CDR3 spans 15 amino acids. Trimming stripped 1 base from V and 2 bases from J, with 9 bases between. CDR3 in amino acids: CASSLNPSAYNEQFF. CDR3 sequence (DNA): TGTGCCAGCAGCTTAAACCCTAGCGCCTACAATGAGCAGTTCTTC. Full variable domain (remainder filled in from reference TRBV7-3 and TRBJ2-1): GAGVSQTPSNKVTEKGKYVELRCDPISGHTALYWYRQSLGQGPEFLIYFQGTGAADDSGLPNDRFFAVRPEGSVSTLKIQRTERGDSAVYLCASSLNPSAYNEQFFGPGTRLTVL.

A remark on this clonotype: A read error may explain this, as a much larger clone is one base away. The V gene is TRBV20-1, the J gene TRBJ2-7; 11 bases are a match to TRBD2. The CDR3 length is 16 residues. The germline V gene encodes CDR1 DFQATT and CDR2 SNEGSKA (reference sequence). CDR3 protein: CSARDRLAGSPYDQYF. In DNA, the CDR3 is TGCAGTGCTAGAGATCGACTAGCGGGATCCCCCTACGACCAGTACTTC.